The 30 T cell receptor beta chains below come from one sample, sequenced in a study of blood T cell repertoires in COVID-19. The repertoire was sequenced with immunoSEQ multiplex PCR; TCRdb's copy has only in-frame clones and lacks some. The repertoire holds 200,000 to 250,000 clones, with over 65% as singletons. Material for sequencing was PBMCs or T cells enriched from blood (not recorded which). These receptors all come from a woman aged 55 to 70 who had recovered from COVID-19.

The V and J genes are TRBV10-3 and TRBJ1-1, with 7 bases matching TRBD1. The V gene end was trimmed by 4 bases and the J gene end by 5 bases; junction bases not matched to a gene: 7. This CDR3 has 14 residues. The germline V gene has CDR1 ENHRY and CDR2 SYGVKD. CDR3 DNA sequence: TGTGCCATCAGTGGCCAGGGGGTTGGTACTGAAGCTTTCTTT. Its protein product is CAISGQGVGTEAFF.

The chain links TRBV27 to TRBJ2-7; 9 bases map to TRBD1. The germline gives CDR1 MNHEY, CDR2 SMNVEV (reference sequence). The CDR3 loop spans 15 amino acids. V was clipped by 1 base and J by 2 bases; unmatched bases: 3. The CDR3 loop reads CASSLFGTGTYEQYF. CDR3 DNA sequence: TGTGCCAGCAGTTTATTCGGGACAGGGACCTACGAGCAGTACTTC.

The J gene is TRBJ1-1, the V gene TRBV14; the match to TRBD1 covers 8 bases. Trimming took 4 bases from V and 10 from J; bases not matched to a gene: 8. Germline V lookup: CDR1 SGHDN, CDR2 FVKESK. This CDR3 comprises 13 residues. The CDR3 protein is CASSRSGGAGAFF. The DNA for the CDR3 is TGTGCCAGCAGCCGTTCAGGGGGCGCCGGAGCTTTCTTT.

This sequence joins TRBV6-6 and TRBJ2-3; TRBD2 agrees at 7 bases. V dropped 5 bases and J dropped 1; count of bases not matched to a gene: 9. CDR1 MNHNY and CDR2 SVGAGI come from the germline V gene (reference sequence). The CDR3 covers 16 residues. The CDR3 sequence: CASSRTGTTRTDTQYF. The DNA of the CDR3 is TGTGCCAGCAGTCGTACCGGGACTACCCGCACAGATACGCAGTATTTT.

The chain uses TRBV28 and TRBJ1-6; 7 bases are shared with TRBD1. The CDR3 runs 14 residues. V dropped 11 bases and J dropped 8; count of bases not matched to a gene: 12. Germline V CDR1 and CDR2: MDHEN, SYDVKM. CDR3 amino acids: CAHRGRGIHSPLHF. CDR3 DNA: TGTGCCCACAGGGGCAGGGGAATTCATTCACCCCTCCACTTT. Looking up the rest from reference TRBV28 and TRBJ1-6 gives the full variable domain: DVKVTQSSRYLVKRTGEKVFLECVQDMDHENMFWYRQDPGLGLRLIYFSYDVKMKEKGDIPEGYSVSREKKERFSLILESASTNQTSMYLCAHRGRGIHSPLHFGNGTRLTVT.

This clone was counted only a few times. The V gene is TRBV12-3 or TRBV12-4, the J gene TRBJ1-1, with D perhaps matching TRBD1 (6 bases). V was pared by 5 bases and J by 5 bases, with 12 bases between. The CDR3 length is 13 residues. The CDR3 DNA sequence: TGTGCCAGCAGTGGGGACACCTGGACTGAAGCTTTCTTT. This translates into CASSGDTWTEAFF.

DNA of the CDR3: TGTGCCAGCAGCCAAGGTACTAGCCTGAGCACCGGGGAGCTGTTTTTT. As protein: CASSQGTSLSTGELFF. The V and J genes are TRBV3-1 (or the pseudogene TRBV3-2) and TRBJ2-2, with D tentatively TRBD2 (6 bases). Germline V gives CDR1 LGHDT, CDR2 YNNKEL (reference sequence). This CDR3 has 16 residues. V lost 1 base and J lost 4, with 13 bases in between.

This clone appeared a single time. V and J are TRBV5-1 and TRBJ2-7; perhaps TRBD2 as D (6 bases). CDR3 length: 15 residues. Germline V gene sequence: CDR1 SGHRS, CDR2 YFSETQ. Trimming removed 0 bases at V and 1 base at J, with 11 bases between. The CDR3 DNA follows: TGCGCCAGCAGCTTGGAGAGCGGGCGGTCCTACGAGCAGTACTTC. Its protein is CASSLESGRSYEQYF.

The chain joins TRBV4-1 to TRBJ2-3; 12 nucleotides match TRBD2. The germline V gene encodes CDR1 MGHRA and CDR2 YSYEKL. V trimming: 0 bases; J trimming: 6 bases; junction bases outside the gene matches: 7. The CDR3 covers 17 residues. The CDR3 is CASSQEPSGRATDTQYF. CDR3 nucleotide sequence: TGCGCCAGCAGCCAAGAACCTAGCGGGAGGGCGACTGATACGCAGTATTTT.

The V call is TRBV3-1 (or the pseudogene TRBV3-2), the J call TRBJ2-1, with 14 bases that match TRBD2. V was pared by 4 bases and J by 3 bases, with 2 bases of the junction left unmatched. The CDR3 is made up of 16 amino acids. Per the germline V gene, CDR1 is LGHDT and CDR2 is YNNKEL (reference sequence). The CDR3 DNA follows: TGTGCCAGCAGCCCGGGGACTAGCGGGAGCTACAATGAGCAGTTCTTC. Translated: CASSPGTSGSYNEQFF.

The rearrangement joins TRBV7-2 to TRBJ2-7, with D perhaps matching TRBD2 (7 bases). The V gene lost 2 bases and the J gene lost 3 bases, with 17 bases spanning the gap. Germline V lookup: CDR1 SGHTA, CDR2 FQGNSA. The CDR3 is made up of 16 amino acids. The CDR3 region has the DNA TGTGCCAGCAGCTTAAGCTTGGGGGGGGCAGACTACGAGCAGTACTTC. Translating gives CASSLSLGGADYEQYF. Drawing the rest from reference TRBV7-2 and TRBJ2-7, the complete variable domain is GAGVSQSPSNKVTEKGKDVELRCDPISGHTALYWYRQSLGQGLEFLIYFQGNSAPDKSGLPSDRFSAERTGGSVSTLTIQRTQQEDSAVYLCASSLSLGGADYEQYFGPGTRLTVT.

This clone was seen a handful of times. The J gene is TRBJ2-4, the V gene TRBV3-1 (or the pseudogene TRBV3-2); TRBD1 matches at 9 bases. J lost 0 bases, V lost 5 bases, and 17 bases had no gene match. Looked up from germline, CDR1 is LGHDT and CDR2 is YNNKEL (reference sequence). The CDR3 loop spans 20 amino acids. The CDR3 DNA follows: TGTGCCAGCAGCATACGGCGGGACAGGGATGTGGGGGTAGCCAAAAACATTCAGTACTTC. Its translation: CASSIRRDRDVGVAKNIQYF.

This clone was seen more than once but under ten times. V usage is TRBV5-6 and J usage is TRBJ1-2, with D unresolved. This CDR3 is built from 15 residues. Germline V gene lookup returns CDR1 SGHDT and CDR2 YYEEEE. Trimming cost V 0 bases and J 7 bases, with 16 bases left between them. The CDR3 spells CASSLAAIRRFGYTF. DNA for the CDR3: TGTGCCAGCAGCTTGGCGGCCATCAGGAGGTTTGGCTACACCTTC. The full variable domain, rest sourced from reference TRBV5-6 and TRBJ1-2, is DAGVTQSPTHLIKTRGQQVTLRCSPKSGHDTVSWYQQALGQGPQFIFQYYEEEERQRGNFPDRFSGHQFPNYSSELNVNALLLGDSALYLCASSLAAIRRFGYTFGSGTRLTVV.

This clone turned up a few times. DNA for the CDR3: TGCGCCAGCAGCTTGACCGGGACACTTACCTACGAGCAGTACTTC. Residues: CASSLTGTLTYEQYF. The chain combines TRBV5-1 with TRBJ2-7; possibly TRBD1 for D (6 bases). The CDR3 has 15 amino acids. Per germline, CDR1 SGHRS and CDR2 YFSETQ. V was clipped by 1 base and J by 2 bases, with 13 bases between them.

This clone was seen many times. V usage is TRBV5-1 and J usage is TRBJ2-7, with a weak D call TRBD1 (6 bases). V was shortened by 4 bases and J by 7 bases, with 18 bases between the two germline ends. Germline V gene lookup returns CDR1 SGHRS and CDR2 YFSETQ. This CDR3 has 14 residues. The CDR3 here is CASSPDSLSVEQYF. CDR3 coding DNA: TGCGCCAGCAGCCCGGACAGCCTGAGTGTGGAGCAGTACTTC.

V and J are TRBV7-9 and TRBJ1-2; 9 bases line up with TRBD1. Germline V gene data show CDR1 as SEHNR and CDR2 as FQNEAQ (reference sequence). V was pared by 2 bases and J by 4 bases, with 5 bases of the junction left unmatched. The CDR3 is 15 residues long. The CDR3: CASSLMGQGGYGYTF. The CDR3 coding sequence is TGTGCCAGCAGCTTAATGGGACAGGGAGGCTATGGCTACACCTTC.

In nucleotides, the CDR3 is TGTGCCAGCAGCCAAGAGGGACAGGGGAACACTGAAGCTTTCTTT. Amino acids: CASSQEGQGNTEAFF. This chain links TRBV3-1 (or the pseudogene TRBV3-2) with TRBJ1-1; the match to TRBD1 covers 9 bases. Trimming cost V 0 bases and J 1 base; bases outside gene matches: 0. The CDR3 sequence is 15 residues long. Germline CDR1 LGHDT, CDR2 YNNKEL (reference sequence).

The V and J genes are TRBV5-1 and TRBJ2-1; the D gene is possibly TRBD2 (6 bases). The CDR3 runs to 16 residues. Germline lookup yields CDR1 SGHRS and CDR2 YFSETQ. V dropped 1 base and J dropped 6 bases, with 17 bases sitting between them. The CDR3 region has the DNA TGCGCCAGCAGCTTGATAGCGGACCATCGTGGCAATGAGCAGTTCTTC. Translated, it gives CASSLIADHRGNEQFF.

The CDR3 sequence: CASSEPSGSFQTQYF. The CDR3 DNA reads as TGTGCCAGCAGCGAACCTAGCGGGAGTTTTCAGACCCAGTACTTC. The chain recombines TRBV7-9 with TRBJ2-5, with 10 bases matching TRBD2. The CDR3 has 15 residues. V shed 5 bases and J 6 bases; nucleotides not matched to a gene: 9. In germline, CDR1 is SEHNR, CDR2 FQNEAQ (reference sequence). Using reference TRBV7-9 and TRBJ2-5 for the parts outside the CDR3, the full variable domain is DTGVSQNPRHKITKRGQNVTFRCDPISEHNRLYWYRQTLGQGPEFLTYFQNEAQLEKSRLLSDRFSAERPKGSFSTLEIQRTEQGDSAMYLCASSEPSGSFQTQYFGPGTRLLVL.

This clone was recorded a few times. V is TRBV18 and J is TRBJ1-5, with TRBD1 matching over 7 bases. The CDR3 sequence is 16 residues long. V trimming: 5 bases; J trimming: 3 bases; junction bases outside the gene matches: 10. Germline V CDR1 and CDR2: KGHSH, LQKENI. The CDR3 reads CASSSRTGNTNQPQHF. Written as DNA, the CDR3 is TGTGCCAGCTCATCGCGGACAGGAAATACCAATCAGCCCCAGCATTTT. Full variable domain (missing parts from reference TRBV18 and TRBJ1-5): NAGVMQNPRHLVRRRGQEARLRCSPMKGHSHVYWYRQLPEEGLKFMVYLQKENIIDESGMPKERFSAEFPKEGPSILRIQQVVRGDSAAYFCASSSRTGNTNQPQHFGDGTRLSIL.

The rearrangement links TRBV7-2 to TRBJ2-1, with D possibly matching TRBD2 (5 bases). V shed 5 bases and J shed 5 bases, with 22 bases lying between them. The CDR3 totals 17 residues. Germline V CDR1 and CDR2: SGHTA, FQGNSA. The CDR3, as DNA: TGTGCCAGCAGCAAACCGAATGGGCGGTCCGGGGACAATGAGCAGTTCTTC. Translated, it gives CASSKPNGRSGDNEQFF.

J is TRBJ1-1 and V is TRBV7-9; D may be TRBD1 (5 bases). With 1 base removed from V and 5 bases from J, the gap between germline ends came to 11 bases. This CDR3 spans 14 amino acids. CDR1 is SEHNR, CDR2 FQNEAQ, per germline (reference sequence). The CDR3 DNA reads as TGTGCCAGCAGCTTAGAGGGGAGGAGGACTGAAGCTTTCTTT. Its protein product is CASSLEGRRTEAFF.

The count of this clone is one. The chain combines TRBV23-1 with TRBJ1-1; TRBD1 matches 10 bases. TRBV23-1 is an ORF for which the function is uncertain. Germline trimming cut 2 bases from V and 4 bases from J; bases unmatched to any gene: 10. The CDR3 is made up of 17 amino acids. The CDR3 loop is CASSQIPGWDRGTEAFF. The CDR3 coding sequence is TGCGCCAGCAGTCAAATCCCTGGGTGGGACAGGGGCACTGAAGCTTTCTTT.

The chain is built from TRBV27 and TRBJ1-5, with D unclear. CDR1 MNHEY and CDR2 SMNVEV come from the germline V gene (reference sequence). Between the trimmed V and J ends, which lost 6 bases and 5 bases, there was a span of 14 bases. There are 14 residues in the CDR3. The CDR3 nucleotides are TGTGCCAGCAGGTCGGGGTTTGGGCATCAGCCCCAGCATTTT. Translated, it gives CASRSGFGHQPQHF.

The chain couples TRBV4-1 to TRBJ2-7; D not certain. The CDR3 is made up of 10 amino acids. The germline V gene encodes CDR1 MGHRA and CDR2 YSYEKL. Between the trimmed V and J ends, which lost 7 bases and 2 bases, there was a span of 3 bases. The CDR3 protein is CASTPYEQYF. The CDR3 nucleotides are TGCGCCAGCACTCCCTACGAGCAGTACTTC.

This clone was recorded a few times. This chain connects TRBV11-2 to TRBJ1-6; 10 nucleotides match TRBD1. CDR1 SGHAT and CDR2 FQNNGV come from the germline V gene. V lost 6 bases and J lost 1; bases outside the gene matches: 9. The CDR3 runs to 18 residues. The CDR3 bases are TGTGCCAGCAGGTCCGGGACAGGGGCTGATTCCTATAATTCACCCCTCCACTTT. The encoded protein is CASRSGTGADSYNSPLHF.

This chain joins TRBV3-1 (or the pseudogene TRBV3-2) and TRBJ1-2; the match to TRBD1 covers 7 bases. V trimming: 4 bases; J trimming: 2 bases; junction bases outside the gene matches: 7. The CDR3 spans 15 residues. Germline CDR1 reads LGHDT; CDR2 reads YNNKEL (reference sequence). CDR3 region: CASSRSGQRNYGYTF. In DNA form, the CDR3 reads TGTGCCAGCAGCCGGTCGGGACAGAGGAACTATGGCTACACCTTC.

This CDR3 reads CASSPLGAAGSPLHF. CDR3 bases: TGTGCCAGCAGCCCTTTGGGAGCCGCGGGCTCACCCCTCCACTTT. The chain is built from TRBV9 and TRBJ1-6; D is undetermined. Germline assignment: CDR1 SGDLS and CDR2 YYNGEE. CDR3 length: 15 amino acids. V was trimmed by 4 bases and J by 10 bases, leaving 18 bases between them.

The chain is built from TRBV7-2 and TRBJ2-1; 7 bases line up with TRBD1. Unmatched junction bases numbered 12, after V lost 4 bases and J lost 12 bases. The CDR3 length is 14 residues. Germline V CDR1 and CDR2: SGHTA, FQGNSA. The CDR3 loop is CASSSLDRVQAQFF. The CDR3 nucleotides read TGTGCCAGCAGCTCCCTAGACAGGGTCCAGGCGCAGTTCTTC.

This clone turned up a few times. This chain links TRBV3-1 (or the pseudogene TRBV3-2) with TRBJ2-1; a possible D gene is TRBD2 (5 bases). V shed 2 bases and J shed 0 bases, with 8 bases lying between them. The germline CDR1 and CDR2 sequences are LGHDT and YNNKEL (reference sequence). The CDR3 extends over 15 amino acids. The DNA for the CDR3 is TGTGCCAGCAGCCAAAGCGGTAGCTCCTACAATGAGCAGTTCTTC. Its translation: CASSQSGSSYNEQFF.